A single sample gave rise to the 18 T cell receptor beta chains below, sequenced in a study of OX40 agonist ivuxolimab in advanced cancers. Clones were sequenced by immunoSEQ multiplex PCR, and TCRdb holds only the in-frame ones, with some missing. The data contain 80,000 to 100,000 clones, approximately 90% of them singletons. The starting material was CD4+ or CD8+ T cells sorted from blood, obtained in a trial of the OX40 agonist ivuxolimab. These receptors originate from an adult with an advanced solid tumor such as melanoma, head and neck, liver or kidney cancer.

The chain uses TRBV27 and TRBJ2-7; the D gene is possibly TRBD1 (6 bases). With 5 bases removed from V and 3 bases from J, the gap between germline ends came to 20 bases. CDR3 length equals 16 residues. Germline-derived CDR1 and CDR2 are MNHEY and SMNVEV (reference sequence). Here the CDR3 DNA reads TGTGCCAGCAGTGGGGGAACAGGGCTGAGGCTCTACGAGCAGTACTTC. Translating it yields CASSGGTGLRLYEQYF.

This clone was observed a handful of times. This chain links TRBV5-4 with TRBJ2-7, with 9 nucleotides matching TRBD2. The germline gives CDR1 SGHNT, CDR2 YYREEE (reference sequence). Trimming at V came to 0 bases and at J to 6 bases, leaving 7 bases not matched to a gene. CDR3 length: 15 residues. CDR3 in DNA: TGTGCCAGCAGCTTGGGCGGGGGGGCCGGTCGCGAGCAGTACTTC. Amino acids: CASSLGGGAGREQYF.

This chain connects TRBV6-5 to TRBJ1-4; D not certain. The CDR3 runs 13 residues. Looked up from germline, CDR1 is MNHEY and CDR2 is SVGAGI. Trimming removed 0 bases at V and 7 bases at J, with 6 bases between. CDR3 DNA sequence: TGTGCCAGCAGTTACTCGAGCGGTGAAAAACTGTTTTTT. Its translation is CASSYSSGEKLFF.

Here the CDR3 reads CASSLVGTDGYTF. Written as DNA, the CDR3 is TGTGCCAGCAGCTTAGTTGGGACTGATGGCTACACCTTC. The V gene is TRBV7-6, the J gene TRBJ1-2; D might be TRBD1 (5 bases). V lost 1 base and J lost 6, with 9 bases in between. CDR1 and CDR2 (germline): SGHVS, FNYEAQ. The CDR3 is 13 residues long.

The CDR3 reads CASSLQGNQPQHF. CDR3 DNA sequence: TGTGCCAGCAGTTTACAGGGCAATCAGCCCCAGCATTTT. The V gene is TRBV28, the J gene TRBJ1-5; no clear D. Germline values: CDR1 MDHEN, CDR2 SYDVKM. The CDR3 has 13 residues. V was cut by 2 bases and J by 2 bases, with 4 bases left in between. The whole variable domain, remainder taken from reference TRBV28 and TRBJ1-5, is DVKVTQSSRYLVKRTGEKVFLECVQDMDHENMFWYRQDPGLGLRLIYFSYDVKMKEKGDIPEGYSVSREKKERFSLILESASTNQTSMYLCASSLQGNQPQHFGDGTRLSIL.

Note on this clone: In the same sample, other DNA sequences code for this CDR3. V and J are TRBV30 and TRBJ2-3, with D unresolved. V lost 0 bases to trimming and J lost 4 bases, with 2 bases between them. Germline V gene lookup returns CDR1 GTSNPN and CDR2 SVGIG (reference sequence). The CDR3 is 11 residues long. The CDR3 coding sequence is TGTGCCTGGAGTGTTTCAGATACGCAGTATTTT. This encodes CAWSVSDTQYF.

The V gene is TRBV11-2, the J gene TRBJ2-2; perhaps TRBD1 as D (5 bases). CDR1 is SGHAT and CDR2 is FQNNGV in the germline V gene. This CDR3 has 15 residues. V dropped 3 bases and J dropped 1 base, with 9 bases sitting between them. The CDR3 DNA is TGTGCCAGCAGCTTTGCAGGGAAGAACACCGGGGAGCTGTTTTTT. This gives the protein CASSFAGKNTGELFF.

The V and J genes are TRBV6-5 and TRBJ2-7; the match to TRBD1 covers 8 bases. Germline V gene sequence: CDR1 MNHEY, CDR2 SVGAGI. The CDR3 loop spans 15 amino acids. V was pared by 5 bases and J by 1 base, with 7 bases of the junction left unmatched. CDR3 DNA sequence: TGTGCCAGCAGTCAAGGACAGGGAGGTTCCTACGAGCAGTACTTC. Residues: CASSQGQGGSYEQYF.

This chain links TRBV20-1 with TRBJ2-3; D is unclear. This CDR3 is 10 amino acids long. V lost 8 bases and J 6 bases, leaving 9 bases between the germline ends. Germline CDR1 DFQATT, CDR2 SNEGSKA (reference sequence). The CDR3 bases are TGCAGTCCCCAATCGGATACGCAGTATTTT. Its translation: CSPQSDTQYF.

The rearrangement links TRBV5-5 to TRBJ1-5; D not certain. The CDR3 length is 13 residues. Trimming left V 4 bases short and J 5 bases short, with 10 bases between. Germline V gene lookup returns CDR1 SGHKS and CDR2 YYEKEE (reference sequence). DNA of the CDR3: TGTGCCAGCAGCCTTCAGCCAGATCAGCCCCAGCATTTT. Protein: CASSLQPDQPQHF.

As to this clone: At one boundary the junction diverges from the germline segment, which might be a read error. The chain is built from TRBV2 and TRBJ1-1, with D perhaps TRBD1 (6 bases). Germline CDR1 reads SNHLY; CDR2 reads FYNNEI. The CDR3 runs to 13 residues. This chain's CDR3 is CASRPNRDTEAFF. Here the CDR3 DNA reads TGTGCCAGCAGGCCCAATAGGGACACCGAAGCTTTCTTT. The full variable domain, rest sourced from reference TRBV2 and TRBJ1-1, is EPEVTQTPSHQVTQMGQEVILRCVPISNHLYFYWYRQILGQKVEFLVSFYNNEISEKSEIFDDQFSVERPDGSNFTLKIRSTKLEDSAMYFCASRPNRDTEAFFGQGTRLTVV.

The V and J genes are TRBV7-8 and TRBJ2-7, with D perhaps assigned TRBD1 or TRBD2 (6 bases each). CDR1 is SGHVS, CDR2 FQNEAQ, per germline. V lost 3 bases, J lost 5 bases, and 11 bases lay in between. The CDR3 contains 13 residues. In DNA, the CDR3 is TGTGCCAGCAGCTTCCCGGGGGCCAACGAGCAGTACTTC. It translates to CASSFPGANEQYF.

This chain uses TRBV10-2 with TRBJ2-7; 11 positions match TRBD2. This CDR3 has 14 residues. The V gene's germline CDR1 is WSHSY and CDR2 SAAADI. Trimming cost V 6 bases and J 2 bases; bases outside gene matches: 3. The chain's CDR3 is CASRTGLAAYEQYF. DNA for the CDR3: TGCGCCAGCAGAACGGGACTAGCGGCCTACGAGCAGTACTTC.

This clone was recorded only once. This rearrangement joins TRBV29-1 to TRBJ2-3, with D perhaps matching TRBD1 or TRBD2 (5 bases each). The CDR3 spans 12 residues. V lost 6 bases to trimming and J lost 3 bases, with 10 bases between them. The germline gives CDR1 SQVTM, CDR2 ANQGSEA. The CDR3 DNA reads as TGCAGCGTGGGGACGGATACAGATACGCAGTATTTT. This encodes CSVGTDTDTQYF.

V usage is TRBV7-2 and J usage is TRBJ2-5; TRBD2 agrees at 10 bases. This CDR3 is 15 amino acids long. Germline CDR1 is SGHTA and CDR2 is FQGNSA. Unmatched junction bases numbered 5, after V lost 2 bases and J lost 5 bases. In DNA form, the CDR3 reads TGTGCCAGCAGCTTACAGCGGGGGGGCCAGGAGACCCAGTACTTC. It translates to CASSLQRGGQETQYF.

The chain joins TRBV6-4 to TRBJ1-6; 7 nucleotides line up with TRBD1. V was clipped by 0 bases and J by 8 bases; unmatched bases: 4. The CDR3 runs 15 residues. Germline assignment: CDR1 MRHNA and CDR2 SNTAGT. The CDR3 reads CASSDSNRGDSPLHF. CDR3 coding DNA: TGTGCCAGCAGTGACTCGAACAGGGGTGATTCACCCCTCCACTTT.

This clone is a singleton in its sample. The chain employs TRBV5-1 and TRBJ2-7; D is perhaps TRBD1 (5 bases). This CDR3 contains 13 residues. V was trimmed by 0 bases and J by 6 bases, leaving 10 bases between them. Per germline, CDR1 SGHRS and CDR2 YFSETQ. CDR3 loop: CASSLEGRSEQYF. The CDR3 DNA reads as TGCGCCAGCAGCTTGGAGGGGCGCAGCGAGCAGTACTTC. Variable domain in full (rest from reference TRBV5-1 and TRBJ2-7): KAGVTQTPRYLIKTRGQQVTLSCSPISGHRSVSWYQQTPGQGLQFLFEYFSETQRNKGNFPGRFSGRQFSNSRSEMNVSTLELGDSALYLCASSLEGRSEQYFGPGTRLTVT.

The chain is built from TRBV28 and TRBJ2-7, with D tentatively TRBD1 (7 bases). In germline, CDR1 is MDHEN, CDR2 SYDVKM. V was clipped by 2 bases and J by 5 bases, with 16 bases between them. The CDR3 is 15 residues long. CDR3 in DNA: TGTGCCAGCAGTTTAGCCGCAGGGGGGTCCCACGAGCAGTACTTC. Its translation: CASSLAAGGSHEQYF.